This TCR beta chain derives from a study of blood T cell repertoires in COVID-19. The table came from immunoSEQ multiplex PCR; TCRdb's copy has only in-frame clones and leaves some out. This table holds 70,000 to 90,000 clones, about 89% found once. Looked up from germline, CDR1 is SGHNT and CDR2 is YYREEE (reference sequence). The CDR3 extends over 19 amino acids. Trimming stripped 1 base from V and 0 bases from J, with 20 bases between. Material: PBMCs or T cells enriched from blood (not recorded which). This TCR came from a woman between 45 and 60 years old with acute COVID-19. This rearrangement joins TRBV5-4 to TRBJ1-5; D gene uncertain. The CDR3 protein is CASSLQARRRPYSNQPQHF. CDR3 bases: TGTGCCAGCAGCTTGCAAGCCAGGCGACGACCTTATAGCAATCAGCCCCAGCATTTT.